A single sample is the source of the 6 T cell receptor beta chains below, sequenced in a study of OX40 agonist ivuxolimab in advanced cancers. Sequencing was performed with immunoSEQ multiplex PCR; in TCRdb, only in-frame clones are kept and a portion is missing. Found here are about 150,000 clones, around 93% of them singletons; the top ten hold roughly 0.94%. This sample comprised CD4+ or CD8+ T cells sorted from blood, obtained in a trial of the OX40 agonist ivuxolimab. The receptors stem from an adult with an advanced solid tumor such as melanoma, head and neck, liver or kidney cancer.

The V and J genes are TRBV6-4 and TRBJ2-3; 7 nucleotides agree with TRBD1. Germline V gene data show CDR1 as MRHNA and CDR2 as SNTAGT. The CDR3 runs 13 residues. V shed 8 bases and J 5 bases; nucleotides not matched to a gene: 7. The DNA of the CDR3 is TGTGCCAGCGGGGGACAGTCAGGAGATACGCAGTATTTT. The encoded protein is CASGGQSGDTQYF.

The J gene is TRBJ2-5, the V gene TRBV5-4; 9 bases fit TRBD2. V trimming: 4 bases; J trimming: 1 base; junction bases outside the gene matches: 5. CDR3 length: 15 residues. The germline V gene encodes CDR1 SGHNT and CDR2 YYREEE (reference sequence). As DNA, the CDR3 is TGTGCCAGCAGCCTTTTAGCGGGAGCCCAAGAGACCCAGTACTTC. Amino acid sequence: CASSLLAGAQETQYF.

CDR3 protein: CASSLALSGRQDTQYF. The DNA for the CDR3 is TGTGCCAGCAGCTTAGCGCTAAGCGGTCGACAAGATACGCAGTATTTT. The chain joins TRBV7-2 to TRBJ2-3; a weak D match, TRBD2 (5 bases). Germline CDR1 is SGHTA and CDR2 is FQGNSA. V was shortened by 0 bases and J by 5 bases, with 15 bases between the two germline ends. The length of the CDR3 is 16 residues.

The V call is TRBV5-5, the J call TRBJ1-5, with D tentatively TRBD1 (6 bases). The CDR3 consists of 14 residues. From germline, CDR1 is SGHKS and CDR2 YYEKEE (reference sequence). The germline V and J ends were trimmed by 7 bases and 5 bases, with 16 bases remaining between them. The CDR3 coding sequence is TGTGCCAGCGGGGGCGGGCAGCAAGATCAGCCCCAGCATTTT. Residues: CASGGGQQDQPQHF. The variable domain in full, with the rest retrieved from reference TRBV5-5 and TRBJ1-5, is DAGVTQSPTHLIKTRGQQVTLRCSPISGHKSVSWYQQVLGQGPQFIFQYYEKEERGRGNFPDRFSARQFPNYSSELNVNALLLGDSALYLCASGGGQQDQPQHFGDGTRLSIL.

The rearrangement uses TRBV7-7 and TRBJ2-3; TRBD1 matches at 7 bases. V trimming: 5 bases; J trimming: 0 bases; junction bases outside the gene matches: 5. This CDR3 contains 15 residues. CDR1 SSHAT and CDR2 FNYEAQ come from the germline V gene (reference sequence). The CDR3 region is CASSPRQGSTDTQYF. In DNA form, the CDR3 reads TGTGCCAGCAGCCCTCGACAGGGAAGCACAGATACGCAGTATTTT.

The chain has TRBV9 and TRBJ2-7, with 8 nucleotides matching TRBD2. Germline V gene data show CDR1 as SGDLS and CDR2 as YYNGEE. The V segment lost 0 bases and the J segment 4 bases; nucleotides outside the gene matches: 6. The CDR3 loop spans 15 amino acids. In nucleotides, the CDR3 is TGTGCCAGCAGCGTAGGGAGCGGGAGATGGTACGAGCAGTACTTC. Translation gives CASSVGSGRWYEQYF.